The 22 T cell receptor beta chains below were found in one sample sequenced in a study of identical twins. TCRdb used MiXCR to reprocess the 5' RACE reads, holding one entry per CDR3 protein. Here the sample spans about 890,000 distinct CDR3 sequences, roughly 12% being singletons. A further study also used this sample, focusing on yellow fever vaccine responses in identical twins.

The sequencing sample was made of PBMCs. All receptors come from a woman aged 18-29 years in good health.

This clonotype was seen a few times. The chain employs TRBV6-5 and TRBJ2-1, with TRBD1 as a possible D gene (5 bases). The CDR3 is 14 amino acids. The V and J ends lost 2 bases and 5 bases respectively, with 10 bases between them. The V gene's germline CDR1 is MNHEY and CDR2 SVGAGI. CDR3 nucleotides: TGTGCCAGCAGTTACGGGGCCCAAAACAATGAGCAGTTCTTC. Its translation: CASSYGAQNNEQFF.

The chain recombines TRBV20-1 with TRBJ1-5; D remains ambiguous. From germline, CDR1 is DFQATT and CDR2 SNEGSKA (reference sequence). The CDR3 has 14 amino acids. V lost 1 base and J lost 1, with 8 bases in between. The CDR3 loop reads CSARGGQSNQPQHF. The CDR3 coding sequence is TGCAGTGCTAGAGGTGGTCAGAGCAATCAGCCCCAGCATTTT.

The rearrangement links TRBV7-9 to TRBJ2-2; 10 bases agree with TRBD1. The length of the CDR3 is 15 residues. Looked up from germline, CDR1 is SEHNR and CDR2 is FQNEAQ (reference sequence). The trim removed 4 bases at V and 6 bases at J, leaving 5 bases unmatched. The CDR3 reads CASSYRDRGSGELFF. Written as DNA, the CDR3 is TGTGCCAGCAGCTACCGGGACAGGGGATCCGGGGAGCTGTTTTTT.

This clonotype was seen repeatedly, ten times or more. The chain couples TRBV5-1 to TRBJ1-3; the D is unclear. The V end was cut by 1 base, the J end by 4 bases, with 15 bases between. The CDR3 length is 16 residues. CDR1 SGHRS and CDR2 YFSETQ come from the germline V gene. CDR3 nucleotides: TGCGCCAGCAGCTTGTCAAGGGCCAACTCAGGAAACACCATATATTTT. Translation: CASSLSRANSGNTIYF.

This clonotype was found a few times. The chain recombines TRBV24-1 with TRBJ2-2; D not resolved. The V end was cut by 1 base, the J end by 0 bases, with 8 bases between. Germline-derived CDR1 and CDR2 are KGHDR and SFDVKD. The CDR3 totals 16 residues. Here the CDR3 DNA reads TGTGCCACCAGTGATTTCGACCCATCGAACACCGGGGAGCTGTTTTTT. This translates into CATSDFDPSNTGELFF.

The V and J genes are TRBV27 and TRBJ1-6, with 9 positions matching TRBD1. CDR3 length: 14 residues. J gave up 11 bases and V 7 bases, and 9 bases lay outside the gene matches. Germline V gene lookup returns CDR1 MNHEY and CDR2 SMNVEV (reference sequence). The CDR3 is CASNPGQGSTPLHF. In nucleotides, the CDR3 is TGTGCCAGCAACCCGGGACAGGGTAGTACACCCCTCCACTTT.

This clonotype was detected ten times or more. The chain has TRBV12-3 or TRBV12-4 and TRBJ1-5, with D perhaps matching TRBD1 (6 bases). CDR3 length equals 14 residues. V lost 6 bases and J 7 bases, leaving 16 bases between the germline ends. CDR3 sequence reads: CASSRAGGAQPQHF. CDR3 sequence (DNA): TGTGCCAGCAGCCGAGCCGGGGGGGCACAGCCCCAGCATTTT.

This clonotype was observed many times. V gene TRBV28 combines with J gene TRBJ2-1; weak D call: TRBD2 (6 bases). Looked up from germline, CDR1 is MDHEN and CDR2 is SYDVKM. V shed 2 bases and J shed 7 bases, with 12 bases lying between them. The CDR3 has 14 residues. CDR3 DNA sequence: TGTGCCAGCAGTTTACTCCGGGAGCTAAATGAGCAGTTCTTC. Protein product: CASSLLRELNEQFF.

This clonotype was observed a handful of times. The J gene is TRBJ2-1, the V gene TRBV12-3 or TRBV12-4; 11 nucleotides match TRBD2. This CDR3 spans 15 amino acids. J gave up 8 bases and V 4 bases, and 7 bases lay outside the gene matches. The CDR3 coding sequence is TGTGCCAGCAGTTCCATAGCGGGGGGGCCATATGAGCAGTTCTTC. It yields the protein CASSSIAGGPYEQFF.

This clonotype was picked up many times. The chain links TRBV5-1 to TRBJ2-5; D not resolved. Trimming cost V 2 bases and J 5 bases, with 13 bases left between them. This CDR3 spans 14 amino acids. CDR1 SGHRS and CDR2 YFSETQ come from the germline V gene. CDR3 bases: TGCGCCAGCAGCTTTGGACCTGCGGTCGAGACCCAGTACTTC. This sequence encodes CASSFGPAVETQYF. The full variable domain, completed using reference TRBV5-1 and TRBJ2-5, is KAGVTQTPRYLIKTRGQQVTLSCSPISGHRSVSWYQQTPGQGLQFLFEYFSETQRNKGNFPGRFSGRQFSNSRSEMNVSTLELGDSALYLCASSFGPAVETQYFGPGTRLLVL.

This clonotype was found a few times. The CDR3 DNA follows: TGTGCCAGTAGTATAGTGGGGGCCGGAAACACTGAAGCTTTCTTT. This codes for CASSIVGAGNTEAFF. This chain uses TRBV19 with TRBJ1-1; TRBD1 might be the D (6 bases). Trimming left V 1 base short and J 2 bases short, with 11 bases between. Germline CDR1 reads LNHDA; CDR2 reads SQIVND (reference sequence). The CDR3 is 15 residues long. The entire variable domain, with the rest obtained from reference TRBV19 and TRBJ1-1, is as follows: DGGITQSPKYLFRKEGQNVTLSCEQNLNHDAMYWYRQDPGQGLRLIYYSQIVNDFQKGDIAEGYSVSREKKESFPLTVTSAQKNPTAFYLCASSIVGAGNTEAFFGQGTRLTVV.

The CDR3 region is CSARGTSGRAHEQFF. In nucleotides, the CDR3 is TGCAGTGCTAGGGGGACTAGCGGGAGGGCCCATGAGCAGTTCTTC. The J gene is TRBJ2-1, the V gene TRBV20-1; 16 positions agree with TRBD2. This CDR3 has 15 amino acids. Trimming at V came to 3 bases and at J to 8 bases, leaving 4 bases not matched to a gene. Germline V gives CDR1 DFQATT, CDR2 SNEGSKA (reference sequence).

This clonotype was counted a few times. V and J are TRBV6-5 and TRBJ2-7; possibly TRBD1 or TRBD2 for D (7 bases each). Per the germline V gene, CDR1 is MNHEY and CDR2 is SVGAGI. The CDR3 contains 15 residues. Trimming took off 0 bases at V and 3 bases at J, with 12 bases between the two ends. CDR3 region: CASSYSSRGGYEQYF. The CDR3 DNA follows: TGTGCCAGCAGTTACTCAAGCAGGGGGGGCTACGAGCAGTACTTC.

This clonotype was detected ten times or more. This chain uses TRBV28 with TRBJ2-1; D gene unclear. The ends were cut back, 5 bases at V and 7 bases at J, with 6 bases in the middle. Germline lookup yields CDR1 MDHEN and CDR2 SYDVKM. The CDR3 loop spans 11 amino acids. This CDR3 is CASSTRNEQFF. Written as DNA, the CDR3 is TGTGCCAGCAGTACCAGGAATGAGCAGTTCTTC.

The chain couples TRBV7-8 to TRBJ2-7; TRBD2 aligns across 12 bases. The CDR3 loop spans 15 amino acids. Germline CDR1 and CDR2: SGHVS and FQNEAQ. The ends lost 5 bases at V and 6 bases at J; junction bases unmatched: 8. CDR3 sequence (DNA): TGTGCCAGCAGCCAAGGTCTAGCGGGAGGGCCCGAGCAGTACTTC. Amino acids: CASSQGLAGGPEQYF.

This clonotype was seen repeatedly, ten times or more. The rearrangement links TRBV18 to TRBJ2-5; no clear D. The CDR3 has 12 amino acids. Trimming pared 8 bases from V and 0 bases from J, leaving 7 bases between. CDR1 is KGHSH, CDR2 LQKENI, per germline. The CDR3 loop is CASSPYQETQYF. The CDR3 DNA reads TGTGCCAGCAGCCCGTACCAAGAGACCCAGTACTTC.

The chain links TRBV20-1 to TRBJ2-1; D is unresolved. V was clipped by 3 bases and J by 13 bases, with 13 bases between them. CDR3 size: 11 residues. The germline V gene encodes CDR1 DFQATT and CDR2 SNEGSKA (reference sequence). CDR3 protein: CSASSLLSQFF. CDR3 DNA sequence: TGCAGTGCTAGCAGTTTGCTATCCCAGTTCTTC.

The table lists this clonotype with many counts. The V gene is TRBV7-3, the J gene TRBJ2-1, with 9 bases fitting TRBD1. Germline CDR1 SGHTA, CDR2 FQGTGA. The trim removed 5 bases at V and 8 bases at J, leaving 4 bases unmatched. The CDR3 length is 13 residues. This chain's CDR3 is CASSPTGGYEQFF. The CDR3 nucleotides are TGTGCCAGCAGCCCAACAGGGGGCTATGAGCAGTTCTTC.

This clonotype was observed at least ten times. The chain couples TRBV27 to TRBJ2-3, with 12 bases lining up with TRBD1. The CDR3 length is 17 residues. Germline V gene lookup returns CDR1 MNHEY and CDR2 SMNVEV (reference sequence). V lost 7 bases to trimming and J lost 3 bases; unmatched junction nucleotides: 11. CDR3 sequence: CASKGGQGARWTDTQYF. As DNA, the CDR3 is TGTGCCAGCAAGGGGGGACAGGGGGCGCGTTGGACAGATACGCAGTATTTT.

This clonotype came up a few times. The chain uses TRBV2 and TRBJ2-5; TRBD2 agrees at 11 bases. The CDR3 spans 16 residues. CDR1 and CDR2 from the germline V gene are SNHLY and FYNNEI. Trimming removed 5 bases from V and 6 bases from J; junction bases left unmatched: 11. The CDR3 protein is CASSPPLAGVSKTQYF. The CDR3 DNA reads TGTGCCAGCAGTCCCCCACTAGCGGGAGTGTCAAAGACCCAGTACTTC.

This chain joins TRBV5-1 and TRBJ2-1, with 10 bases aligning to TRBD2. The ends lost 6 bases at V and 6 bases at J; junction bases unmatched: 9. The CDR3 extends over 15 amino acids. CDR1 is SGHRS, CDR2 YFSETQ, per germline. The CDR3 spells CASMRSGRAGNEQFF. The CDR3, as DNA: TGCGCCAGCATGAGAAGCGGGAGGGCCGGCAATGAGCAGTTCTTC.

There are a few counts of this clonotype. The chain couples TRBV5-4 to TRBJ2-5; 8 nucleotides align to TRBD2. Trimming took 0 bases from V and 2 from J; bases not matched to a gene: 18. This CDR3 comprises 20 residues. CDR1 SGHNT and CDR2 YYREEE come from the germline V gene (reference sequence). Here the CDR3 reads CASSLGSTFLREAPQETQYF. For the CDR3, the DNA is TGTGCCAGCAGCTTGGGATCCACTTTTCTGCGGGAGGCCCCTCAAGAGACCCAGTACTTC.